This T cell receptor beta chain was sequenced in a study of CD8 T cells in ankylosing spondylitis. For TCR beta, libraries came from quantitative 5'-RACE with molecular barcodes. TCRdb reanalysed the 5' RACE reads using MiXCR and keeps one entry per CDR3 protein. The sample lists around 30,000 distinct CDR3 sequences; 4.5% to 5.5% were seen once. This clonotype appeared many times. Its antigen is not identified. Findings of the study overall: A motif in TCR beta, a set of about eight highly homologous variants, appeared characteristic of ankylosing spondylitis blood. Relatively scarce in peripheral blood, disease-linked clones were CD8+. Past studies reported some motif variants in reactive arthritis synovial fluid and blood.

Trimming left V 0 bases short and J 1 base short, with 17 bases between. In germline, CDR1 is SGDLS, CDR2 YYNGEE. The CDR3 sequence is 18 residues long. This sequence originates from a female donor with ankylosing spondylitis or in good health (not recorded which). The sample consisted of blood, either unsorted or a sorted T cell fraction (not recorded which). V is TRBV9 and J is TRBJ1-3; weak D call: TRBD1 (6 bases). CDR3 sequence: CASSVDPQGVLSGNTIYF. In nucleotides, the CDR3 is TGTGCCAGCAGCGTAGACCCACAGGGCGTCCTATCTGGAAACACCATATATTTT.